This TCR beta chain stems from a study of CD8+CD57+ T cells in acquired aplastic anemia. Sequencing was done on patients that had shown CD8+CD57+ cell expansion by flow cytometry. Per the germline V gene, CDR1 is DFQATT and CDR2 is SNEGSKA (reference sequence). V shed 6 bases and J shed 13 bases, with 27 bases lying between them. The CDR3 has 15 amino acids. According to the study, genomic DNA was the template for TCR beta VDJ and CDR3 profiling. TCRdb processed the reads anew with MiXCR; each CDR3 protein has one entry. The sample has 160,000 or so distinct CDR3 sequences, 60% to 80% seen once; the top ten hold 35% to 50%.

Sequenced material: sorted CD4+, CD8+, or CD8+CD57+ T cells (not recorded which) from PBMCs. This rearrangement joins TRBV20-1 to TRBJ1-4; D perhaps matches TRBD1 (5 bases). The receptor was isolated from a human donor with aplastic anemia. CDR3 loop: CSAPGSGDRNERLFF. CDR3 nucleotide sequence: TGCAGTGCCCCAGGGTCGGGAGACCGCAATGAGCGACTGTTTTTT.